The next 3 T cell receptor beta chains were all read from a single sample in a study of blood T cell repertoires in COVID-19. Profiled with immunoSEQ multiplex PCR; TCRdb holds only in-frame clones, not every one. The profile covers some 300,000 clones, with 85% to 90% appearing a single time and 3.5% to 4.5% taken by the ten largest. The sample taken for sequencing was PBMCs or T cells enriched from blood (not recorded which). The source of these receptors is a woman aged 18-30 years with acute COVID-19.

This clone was counted only a few times. The rearrangement uses TRBV6-5 and TRBJ2-2; 9 bases line up with TRBD1. With 6 bases clipped from V and 6 bases from J, the junction kept 8 bases outside the gene matches. From germline, CDR1 is MNHEY and CDR2 SVGAGI. The CDR3 totals 15 residues. The CDR3 DNA is TGTGCCAGCAGCAGTCCGGGACAGGGATCCGGGGAGCTGTTTTTT. It translates to CASSSPGQGSGELFF.

The chain joins TRBV25-1 to TRBJ1-1, with TRBD1 as a possible D gene (6 bases). CDR1 MGHDK and CDR2 SYGVNS come from the germline V gene. Trimming shortened V by 6 bases and J by 4 bases, and 12 bases separated the two germline ends. The CDR3 sequence is 13 residues long. CDR3 region: CASSPTGITEAFF. The CDR3 DNA sequence: TGTGCCAGCAGCCCTACAGGGATCACTGAAGCTTTCTTT.

For this clone: The junction does not match germline at one end; this may be a read error. The gene calls are TRBV7-7 and TRBJ2-2; D is unresolved. Germline-derived CDR1 and CDR2 are SSHAT and FNYEAQ (reference sequence). This CDR3 spans 13 amino acids. CDR3 sequence (DNA): TGTGCTAGCAGCCCACAGAATACCGGGGAGCTGTTTTTT. It codes for CASSPQNTGELFF. Variable domain in full (rest from reference TRBV7-7 and TRBJ2-2): GAGVSQSPRYKVTKRGQDVTLRCDPISSHATLYWYQQALGQGPEFLTYFNYEAQPDKSGLPSDRFSAERPEGSISTLTIQRTEQRDSAMYRCASSPQNTGELFFGEGSRLTVL.